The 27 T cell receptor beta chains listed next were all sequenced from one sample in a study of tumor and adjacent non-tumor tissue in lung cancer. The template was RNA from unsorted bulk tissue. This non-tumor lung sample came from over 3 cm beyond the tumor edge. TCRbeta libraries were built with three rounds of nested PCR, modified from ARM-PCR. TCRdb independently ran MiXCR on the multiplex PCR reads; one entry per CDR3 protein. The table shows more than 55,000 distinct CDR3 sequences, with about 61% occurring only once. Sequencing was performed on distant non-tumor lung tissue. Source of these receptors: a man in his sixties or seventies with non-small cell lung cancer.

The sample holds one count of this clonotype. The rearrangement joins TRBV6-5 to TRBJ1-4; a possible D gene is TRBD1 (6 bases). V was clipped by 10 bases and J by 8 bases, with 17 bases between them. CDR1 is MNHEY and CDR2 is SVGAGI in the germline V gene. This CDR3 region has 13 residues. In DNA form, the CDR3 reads TGTGCCACCAAGCTACAGGGAGGAGAAAAACTGTTTTTT. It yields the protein CATKLQGGEKLFF.

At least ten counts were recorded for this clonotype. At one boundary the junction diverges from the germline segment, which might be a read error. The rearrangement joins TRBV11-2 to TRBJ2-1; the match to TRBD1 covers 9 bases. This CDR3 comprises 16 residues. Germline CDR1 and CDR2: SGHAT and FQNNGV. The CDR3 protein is CASSSYDRGRNDEQLF. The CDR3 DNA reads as TGTGCCAGCAGCTCCTATGACAGGGGGAGGAACGATGAGCAGCTCTTC.

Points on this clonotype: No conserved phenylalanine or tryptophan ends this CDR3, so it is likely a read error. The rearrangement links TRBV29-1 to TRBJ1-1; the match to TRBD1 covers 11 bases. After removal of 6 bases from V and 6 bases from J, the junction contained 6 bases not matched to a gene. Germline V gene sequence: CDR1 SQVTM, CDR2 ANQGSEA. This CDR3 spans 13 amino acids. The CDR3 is CSVQGQGASEAFS. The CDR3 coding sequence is TGCAGCGTCCAAGGACAGGGGGCCTCTGAAGCTTTCTCT.

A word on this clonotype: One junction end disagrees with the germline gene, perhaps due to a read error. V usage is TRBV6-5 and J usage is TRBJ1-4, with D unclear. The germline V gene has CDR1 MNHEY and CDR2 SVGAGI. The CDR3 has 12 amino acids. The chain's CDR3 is CGGSLSGEKLFF. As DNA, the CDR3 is TGTGGCGGCAGTCTCAGTGGTGAAAAATTGTTTTTT.

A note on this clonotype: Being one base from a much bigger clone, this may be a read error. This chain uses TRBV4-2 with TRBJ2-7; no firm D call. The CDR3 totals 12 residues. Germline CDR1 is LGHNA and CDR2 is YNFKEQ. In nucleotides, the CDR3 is TGTGTCAGCAGCCTGGGGACCTACGAGCAGTACTTC. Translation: CVSSLGTYEQYF.

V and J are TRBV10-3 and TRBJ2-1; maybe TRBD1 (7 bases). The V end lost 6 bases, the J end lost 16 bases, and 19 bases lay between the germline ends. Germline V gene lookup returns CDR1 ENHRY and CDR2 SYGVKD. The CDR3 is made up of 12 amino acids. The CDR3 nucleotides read TGTGCCATCAGGCGGGACAGCTCCAGGCACTTCTTC. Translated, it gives CAIRRDSSRHFF.

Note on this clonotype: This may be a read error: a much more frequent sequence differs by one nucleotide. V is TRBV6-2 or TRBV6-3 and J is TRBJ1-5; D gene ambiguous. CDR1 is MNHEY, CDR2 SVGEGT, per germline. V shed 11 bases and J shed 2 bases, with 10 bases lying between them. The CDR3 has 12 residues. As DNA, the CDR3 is TGTGCCTGCAAAGCGGGCAATCAGCCCCAGCATTTT. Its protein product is CACKAGNQPQHF.

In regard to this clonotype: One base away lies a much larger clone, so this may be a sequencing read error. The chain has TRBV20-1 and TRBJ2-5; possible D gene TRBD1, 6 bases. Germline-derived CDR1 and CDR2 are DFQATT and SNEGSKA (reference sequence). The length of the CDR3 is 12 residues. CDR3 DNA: TGCAGCGCCGACAGGAAACAAGAGACCCAGTACTTC. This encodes CSADRKQETQYF.

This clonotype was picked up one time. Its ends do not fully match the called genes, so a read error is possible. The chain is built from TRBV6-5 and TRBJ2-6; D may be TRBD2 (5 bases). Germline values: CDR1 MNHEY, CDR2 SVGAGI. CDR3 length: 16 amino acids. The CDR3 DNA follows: TGTGCCAGTAGTTACCTGGCGGGCTCTGGGACCAACGTCCTGACTTTC. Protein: CASSYLAGSGTNVLTF.

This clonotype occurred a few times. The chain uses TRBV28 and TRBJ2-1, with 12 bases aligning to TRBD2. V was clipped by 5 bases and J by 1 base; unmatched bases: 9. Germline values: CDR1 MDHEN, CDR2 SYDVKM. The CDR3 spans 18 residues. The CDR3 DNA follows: TGTGCCAGCAGTCCGCCGGGACTAGCGGGTTCTTCCTACAATGAGCAGTTCTTC. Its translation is CASSPPGLAGSSYNEQFF.

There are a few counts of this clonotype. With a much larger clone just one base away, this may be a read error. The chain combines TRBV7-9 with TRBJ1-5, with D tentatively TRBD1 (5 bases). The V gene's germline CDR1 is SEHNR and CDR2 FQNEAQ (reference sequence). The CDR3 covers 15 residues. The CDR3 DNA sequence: TGTGCCAACAGCCTTCAGGGATTGGGCAATCAGCCCCAGCATTTT. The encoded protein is CANSLQGLGNQPQHF.

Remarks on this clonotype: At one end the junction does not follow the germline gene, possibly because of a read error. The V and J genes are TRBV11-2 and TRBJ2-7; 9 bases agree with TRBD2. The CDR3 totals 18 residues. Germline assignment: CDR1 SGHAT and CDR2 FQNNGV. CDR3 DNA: TGTGCAAGCAGCTTAAACGGGGCGGGAGGGCTAATGTTCGACGAGCAGTACTTC. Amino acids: CASSLNGAGGLMFDEQYF. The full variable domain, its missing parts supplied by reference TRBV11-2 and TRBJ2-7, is EAGVAQSPRYKIIEKRQSVAFWCNPISGHATLYWYQQILGQGPKLLIQFQNNGVVDDSQLPKDRFSAERLKGVDSTLKIQPAKLEDSAVYLCASSLNGAGGLMFDEQYFGPGTRLTVT.

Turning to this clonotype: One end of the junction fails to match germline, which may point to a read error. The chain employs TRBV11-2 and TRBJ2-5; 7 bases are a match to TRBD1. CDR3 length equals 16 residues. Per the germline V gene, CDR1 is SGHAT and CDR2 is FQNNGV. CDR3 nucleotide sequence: TGTGCCAGCAGCTGGACCGGGACAGCGGACCAAGAGACCCAGTGTTTC. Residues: CASSWTGTADQETQCF.

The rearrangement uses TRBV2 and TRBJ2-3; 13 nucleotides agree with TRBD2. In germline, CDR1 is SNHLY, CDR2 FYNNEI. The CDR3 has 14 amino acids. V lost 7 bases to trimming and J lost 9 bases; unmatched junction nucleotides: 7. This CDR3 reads CASNRLAGGGTQYF. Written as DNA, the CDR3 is TGTGCCAGCAATCGACTAGCGGGGGGAGGCACGCAGTATTTT.

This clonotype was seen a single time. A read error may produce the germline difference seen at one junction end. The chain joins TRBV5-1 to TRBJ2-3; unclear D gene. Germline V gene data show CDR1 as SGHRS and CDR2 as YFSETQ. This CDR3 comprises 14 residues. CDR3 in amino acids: CASSPGGAADTQYF. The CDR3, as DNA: TGTGCCAGCAGCCCGGGTGGAGCAGCAGATACGCAGTATTTT.

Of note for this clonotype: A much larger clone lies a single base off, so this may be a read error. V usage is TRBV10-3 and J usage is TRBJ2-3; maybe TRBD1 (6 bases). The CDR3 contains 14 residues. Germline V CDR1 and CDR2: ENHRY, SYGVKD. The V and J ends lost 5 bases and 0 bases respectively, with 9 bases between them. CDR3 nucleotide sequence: TGTGCCATCAGTAACAGGGCGAGCACAGATACGCAGTATTTT. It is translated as CAISNRASTDTQYF.

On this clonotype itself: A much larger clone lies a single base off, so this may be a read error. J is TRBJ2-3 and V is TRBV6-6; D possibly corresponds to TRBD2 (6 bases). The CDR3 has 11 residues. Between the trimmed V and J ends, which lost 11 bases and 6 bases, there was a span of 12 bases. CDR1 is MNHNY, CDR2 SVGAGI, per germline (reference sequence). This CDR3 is CACGTLDTQYF. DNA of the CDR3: TGTGCCTGCGGGACGCTGGATACGCAGTATTTT.

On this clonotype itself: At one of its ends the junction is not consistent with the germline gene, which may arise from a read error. The CDR3 sequence: CANSTGQRNTGELFF. The CDR3 bases are TGCGCCAACAGCACAGGACAGCGAAACACCGGGGAGCTGTTTTTT. The V gene is TRBV5-1, the J gene TRBJ2-2, with D possibly matching TRBD1 (6 bases). This CDR3 is built from 15 residues. Germline CDR1 SGHRS, CDR2 YFSETQ.

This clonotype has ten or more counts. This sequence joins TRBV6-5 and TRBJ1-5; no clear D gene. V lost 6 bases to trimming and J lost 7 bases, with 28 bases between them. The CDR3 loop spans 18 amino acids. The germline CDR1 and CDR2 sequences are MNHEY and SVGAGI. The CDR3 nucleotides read TGTGCCAGCAGCCAACACTTAAGCGACCCACAGAGTGGACAGCCCCAGCATTTT. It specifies CASSQHLSDPQSGQPQHF.

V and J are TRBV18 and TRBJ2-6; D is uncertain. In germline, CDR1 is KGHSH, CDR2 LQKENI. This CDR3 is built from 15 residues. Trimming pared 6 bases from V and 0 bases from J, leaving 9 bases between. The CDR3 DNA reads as TGTGCCAGCTCGTCAAAGCTCTCTGGGGCCAACGTCCTGACTTTC. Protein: CASSSKLSGANVLTF.

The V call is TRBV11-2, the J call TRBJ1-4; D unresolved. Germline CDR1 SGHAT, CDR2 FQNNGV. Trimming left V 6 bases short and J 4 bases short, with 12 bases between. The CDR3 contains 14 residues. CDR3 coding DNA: TGTGCCAGCAGTCCAGGAGACTGTAATGAAAAACTGTTTTTT. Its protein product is CASSPGDCNEKLFF.

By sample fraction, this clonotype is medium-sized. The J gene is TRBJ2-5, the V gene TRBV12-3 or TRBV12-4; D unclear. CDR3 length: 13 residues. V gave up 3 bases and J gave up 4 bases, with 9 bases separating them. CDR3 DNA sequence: TGTGCCAGCAGTTTTGATCGGTTAGAGACCCAGTACTTC. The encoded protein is CASSFDRLETQYF.

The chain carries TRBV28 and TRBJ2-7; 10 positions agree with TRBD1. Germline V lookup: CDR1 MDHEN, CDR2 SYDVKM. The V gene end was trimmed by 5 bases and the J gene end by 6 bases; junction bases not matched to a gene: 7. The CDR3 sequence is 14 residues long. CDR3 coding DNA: TGTGCCAGCAGTACCGGGACAGGGGTTTCCGAGCAGTACTTC. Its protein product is CASSTGTGVSEQYF.

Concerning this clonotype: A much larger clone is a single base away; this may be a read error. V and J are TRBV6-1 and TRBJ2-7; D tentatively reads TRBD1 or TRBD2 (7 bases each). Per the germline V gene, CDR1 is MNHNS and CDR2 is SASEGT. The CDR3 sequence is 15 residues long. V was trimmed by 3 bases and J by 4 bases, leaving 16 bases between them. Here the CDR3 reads CASSDVGEGAYEQYF. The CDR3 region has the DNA TGTGCCAGCAGTGATGTTGGGGAGGGGGCGTACGAGCAGTACTTC.

In nucleotides, the CDR3 is TGCGCCAGCGGTGAAGTTGTGGGGATCACTGAAGCTTTCTTT. It specifies CASGEVVGITEAFF. The chain employs TRBV4-1 and TRBJ1-1; no reliable D call. Looked up from germline, CDR1 is MGHRA and CDR2 is YSYEKL. The CDR3 covers 14 residues. Trimming took 8 bases from V and 4 from J, leaving 17 bases between them.

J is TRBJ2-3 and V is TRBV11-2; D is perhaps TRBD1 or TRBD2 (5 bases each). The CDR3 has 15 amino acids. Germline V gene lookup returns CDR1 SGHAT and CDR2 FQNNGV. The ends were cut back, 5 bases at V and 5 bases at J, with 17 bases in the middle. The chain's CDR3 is CASSVGVGAGDTQYF. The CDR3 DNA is TGTGCCAGCAGCGTGGGGGTCGGGGCTGGAGATACGCAGTATTTT.

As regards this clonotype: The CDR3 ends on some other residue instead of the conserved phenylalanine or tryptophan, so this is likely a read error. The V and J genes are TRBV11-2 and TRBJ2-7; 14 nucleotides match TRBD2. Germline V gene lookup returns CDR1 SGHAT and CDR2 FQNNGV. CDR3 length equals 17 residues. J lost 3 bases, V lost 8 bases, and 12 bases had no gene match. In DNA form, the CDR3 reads TGTGCCAGCGGCCAGGGACTAGCGGGGGAGCGGGACTACGAGCAGTACATC. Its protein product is CASGQGLAGERDYEQYI.